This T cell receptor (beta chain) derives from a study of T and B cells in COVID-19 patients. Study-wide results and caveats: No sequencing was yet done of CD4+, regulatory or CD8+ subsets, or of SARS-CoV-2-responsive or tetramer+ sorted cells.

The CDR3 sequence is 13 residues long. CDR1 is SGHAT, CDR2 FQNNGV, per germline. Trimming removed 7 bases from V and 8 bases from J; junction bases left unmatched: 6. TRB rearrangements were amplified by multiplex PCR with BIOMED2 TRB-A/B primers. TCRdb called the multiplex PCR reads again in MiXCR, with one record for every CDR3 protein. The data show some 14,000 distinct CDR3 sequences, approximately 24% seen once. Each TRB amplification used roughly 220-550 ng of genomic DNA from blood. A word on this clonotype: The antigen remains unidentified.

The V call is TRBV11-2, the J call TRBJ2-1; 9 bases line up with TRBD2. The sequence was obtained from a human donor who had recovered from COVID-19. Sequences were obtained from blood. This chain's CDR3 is CASTISGSYEQFF. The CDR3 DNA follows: TGTGCCAGCACCATTAGCGGGAGCTATGAGCAGTTCTTC.